These 20 T cell receptor beta chains share one sample of origin, sequenced in a study of metastatic and nonmetastatic thyroid tumors. None of the patients had undergone any treatment ahead of thyroid surgery. MiXCR was used by TCRdb to re-call the PCR reads. The sample lists 18,000 or so clones, 21% seen once, with about 18% in the top ten. The material sequenced was tumor tissue. The receptors come from a female donor with papillary thyroid cancer or a benign thyroid nodule (not recorded which). Some clones in this sample may be carry-over from other donors' samples.

This clone was recorded at least ten times. Being one base from a much bigger clone, this may be a read error. The J gene is TRBJ1-1, the V gene TRBV10-3, with D possibly TRBD1 on 6 matching bases. This CDR3 spans 14 amino acids. The V gene lost 6 bases and the J gene lost 4 bases, with 15 bases spanning the gap. Germline loops: CDR1 ENHRY, CDR2 SYGVKD. CDR3 DNA: TGTGCCATCAGCGCTCGGGGGGCGGGCACTGAAGCTTTCTTT. Amino acid sequence: CAISARGAGTEAFF.

As for this clone: With a much larger clone just one base away, this may be a read error. The chain employs TRBV7-9 and TRBJ2-1; no definite D call. CDR3 length equals 14 residues. CDR1 and CDR2 from the germline V gene are SEHNR and FQNEAQ (reference sequence). V lost 7 bases and J 0 bases, leaving 10 bases between the germline ends. CDR3 in DNA: TGTGCCAGCATAGGGCGGTACTCCTACAATGAGCAGTTCTTC. Translated: CASIGRYSYNEQFF. The full variable domain, rest sourced from reference TRBV7-9 and TRBJ2-1, is DTGVSQNPRHKITKRGQNVTFRCDPISEHNRLYWYRQTLGQGPEFLTYFQNEAQLEKSRLLSDRFSAERPKGSFSTLEIQRTEQGDSAMYLCASIGRYSYNEQFFGPGTRLTVL.

The chain is built from TRBV6-1 and TRBJ2-7; D may be TRBD1 (6 bases). This CDR3 spans 14 amino acids. V was shortened by 6 bases and J by 7 bases, with 19 bases between the two germline ends. Germline loops: CDR1 MNHNS, CDR2 SASEGT. The CDR3 spells CASSRGQSFGEQYF. The CDR3 region has the DNA TGTGCCAGCAGCAGGGGTCAGTCTTTTGGGGAGCAGTACTTC.

This clone was counted many times. The DNA for the CDR3 is TGTGCCAGCAGCCAAGGACAGAACACTGAAGCTTTCTTT. Amino acids: CASSQGQNTEAFF. The V and J genes are TRBV3-1 and TRBJ1-1; unclear D gene. There are 13 residues in the CDR3. Trimming shortened V by 1 base and J by 1 base, and 4 bases separated the two germline ends. Germline assignment: CDR1 LGHDT and CDR2 YNNKEL (reference sequence).

The V gene is TRBV28, the J gene TRBJ2-1, with D maybe TRBD1 (5 bases). The CDR3 runs to 14 residues. CDR1 and CDR2 (germline): MDHEN, SYDVKM. V lost 7 bases to trimming and J lost 7 bases, with 17 bases between them. Here the CDR3 reads CASIPSQGWNEQFF. As DNA, the CDR3 is TGTGCCAGCATCCCGTCCCAGGGTTGGAATGAGCAGTTCTTC.

This clone came up many times. The chain recombines TRBV6-4 with TRBJ1-1; TRBD1 is a possible D gene (6 bases). Trimming took 6 bases from V and 4 from J, leaving 12 bases between them. The CDR3 contains 13 residues. Germline V gene sequence: CDR1 MRHNA, CDR2 SNTAGT. The CDR3 spells CASSLEGGTEAFF. The CDR3 coding sequence is TGTGCCAGCAGCCTAGAAGGGGGCACTGAAGCTTTCTTT.

The V call is TRBV20-1, the J call TRBJ1-5; no clear D gene. Germline assignment: CDR1 DFQATT and CDR2 SNEGSKA (reference sequence). The germline V and J ends were trimmed by 1 base and 4 bases, with 8 bases remaining between them. This CDR3 comprises 13 residues. The CDR3 DNA follows: TGCAGTGCTAGAGGACGGTCAAATCAGCCCCAGCATTTT. As protein: CSARGRSNQPQHF.

This clone has just a few counts. The V call is TRBV6-2 or TRBV6-3, the J call TRBJ1-2, with 9 positions matching TRBD1. The germline V gene encodes CDR1 MNHEY and CDR2 SVGEGT. The CDR3 contains 16 residues. The J segment lost 8 bases and the V segment lost 4 bases, leaving 14 bases of the junction unmatched. The CDR3 region is CASSSPWTGEPGGYTF. The DNA for the CDR3 is TGTGCCAGCAGTTCCCCGTGGACAGGGGAGCCGGGAGGCTACACCTTC.

This clone showed up many times. The rearrangement links TRBV5-4 to TRBJ2-1; 8 bases are shared with TRBD2. Looked up from germline, CDR1 is SGHNT and CDR2 is YYREEE (reference sequence). Trimming took 0 bases from V and 6 from J; bases not matched to a gene: 5. The CDR3 totals 15 residues. The CDR3 spells CASSLVGRAFNEQFF. The CDR3, as DNA: TGTGCCAGCAGCTTGGTCGGGAGGGCCTTCAATGAGCAGTTCTTC.

The V and J genes are TRBV19 and TRBJ2-5; D uncertain. CDR3 size: 11 residues. The V end was cut by 4 bases, the J end by 0 bases, with 0 bases between. CDR1 and CDR2 from the germline V gene are LNHDA and SQIVND (reference sequence). The CDR3 region is CASSNQETQYF. The DNA of the CDR3 is TGTGCCAGTAGTAACCAAGAGACCCAGTACTTC.

The table lists this clone with a few counts. This rearrangement joins TRBV24-1 to TRBJ2-1; weak D call: TRBD2 (6 bases). From germline, CDR1 is KGHDR and CDR2 SFDVKD. Trimming cost V 2 bases and J 7 bases, with 11 bases left between them. The CDR3 has 14 amino acids. CDR3 sequence reads: CATSDSGLGNEQFF. In DNA, the CDR3 is TGTGCCACCAGTGATTCGGGACTCGGGAATGAGCAGTTCTTC.

This clone was counted many times. V and J are TRBV6-1 and TRBJ2-3; 15 bases match TRBD2. Germline trimming cut 4 bases from V and 7 bases from J; bases unmatched to any gene: 3. The CDR3 totals 15 residues. CDR1 is MNHNS and CDR2 is SASEGT in the germline V gene. DNA for the CDR3: TGTGCCAGCAGTGGAGGGACTAGCGGGGGGAATACGCAGTATTTT. Amino acids: CASSGGTSGGNTQYF.

This clone was seen repeatedly, ten times or more. A much larger clone differs from this one at a single base, so this may be a read error. The chain combines TRBV2 with TRBJ2-5, with a tentative D call TRBD2 (9 bases). This CDR3 comprises 14 residues. In germline, CDR1 is SNHLY, CDR2 FYNNEI. V lost 10 bases and J lost 4, with 19 bases in between. The chain's CDR3 is CANRGGSGRETQYF. As DNA, the CDR3 is TGTGCCAACAGGGGGGGTAGCGGGAGAGAGACCCAGTACTTC.

Turning to this clone: A much larger clonotype is one base distant, so this may be a read error. This sequence joins TRBV9 and TRBJ2-4; no firm D call. Germline-derived CDR1 and CDR2 are SGDLS and YYNGEE. This CDR3 is built from 15 residues. The DNA of the CDR3 is TGTGCCAGCAGCGTAGGAGACGCCCGGTCTGACATTCATTACTTC. Translation: CASSVGDARSDIHYF.

This clone has ten or more counts. V is TRBV3-1 and J is TRBJ2-3, with 10 bases identical to TRBD2. J gave up 4 bases and V 4 bases, and 5 bases lay outside the gene matches. Germline CDR1 is LGHDT and CDR2 is YNNKEL (reference sequence). The CDR3 consists of 15 residues. In nucleotides, the CDR3 is TGTGCCAGCAGCCCAGGTCTAGCGGGAGCAGATACGCAGTATTTT. This sequence encodes CASSPGLAGADTQYF.

This clone was found a few times. The chain links TRBV28 to TRBJ2-7, with D tentatively TRBD2 (6 bases). CDR1 and CDR2 (germline): MDHEN, SYDVKM. The CDR3 is made up of 17 amino acids. V lost 4 bases to trimming and J lost 3 bases, with 22 bases between them. CDR3 DNA: TGTGCCAGCAGTTCCCAAATCAACCGGGACTCCCACTACGAGCAGTACTTC. Translation: CASSSQINRDSHYEQYF.

This clone occurred many times. The chain employs TRBV6-2 or TRBV6-3 and TRBJ1-5, with a tentative D call TRBD1 (5 bases). Germline assignment: CDR1 MNHEY and CDR2 SVGEGT. Trimming shortened V by 5 bases and J by 0 bases, and 17 bases separated the two germline ends. CDR3 length: 17 amino acids. CDR3 loop: CASSPPFGTASNQPQHF. The CDR3 coding sequence is TGTGCCAGCAGTCCTCCCTTCGGGACGGCTAGCAATCAGCCCCAGCATTTT.

This clone was detected many times. The CDR3 reads CAWSRRDPTEAFF. The DNA of the CDR3 is TGTGCCTGGAGCCGCAGGGATCCCACTGAAGCTTTCTTT. The chain carries TRBV30 and TRBJ1-1, with a weak D call TRBD1 (5 bases). V lost 3 bases and J 4 bases, leaving 12 bases between the germline ends. Germline CDR1 GTSNPN, CDR2 SVGIG (reference sequence). The CDR3 is 13 amino acids.

This clone has ten or more counts. V gene TRBV4-2 combines with J gene TRBJ2-3; weak D call: TRBD2 (6 bases). Germline CDR1 and CDR2: LGHNA and YNFKEQ. CDR3 length equals 17 residues. Between the trimmed V and J ends, which lost 4 bases and 6 bases, there was a span of 23 bases. The CDR3 sequence: CASSPIGAGPNPDTQYF. CDR3 coding DNA: TGTGCCAGCAGCCCAATAGGGGCGGGACCCAATCCCGATACGCAGTATTTT.

This clone was found many times. This chain joins TRBV18 and TRBJ2-2; D unresolved. Germline loops: CDR1 KGHSH, CDR2 LQKENI. The CDR3 covers 13 residues. The V end lost 6 bases, the J end lost 7 bases, and 12 bases lay between the germline ends. The CDR3 nucleotides are TGTGCCAGCTCTACGTCTGTGCTCGGGGAGCTGTTTTTT. Translating it yields CASSTSVLGELFF.